A single sample gave rise to the 3 T cell receptor beta chains below, sequenced in a study of cytomegalovirus exposure and HLA in healthy donors. Amplification used 60 Vbeta primers and 13 Jbeta primers. Libraries were prepared by immunoSEQ multiplex PCR; TCRdb keeps only in-frame clonotypes and omits some of them. The repertoire has roughly 120,000 clones, 76% of them found once; the top ten carry 13%. Sequenced sample: PBMCs. These receptors all come from a man aged 30 to 39 in good health and CMV-seropositive.

The rearrangement joins TRBV18 to TRBJ2-5, with 10 bases fitting TRBD2. The V gene's germline CDR1 is KGHSH and CDR2 LQKENI. Trimming removed 3 bases from V and 5 bases from J; junction bases left unmatched: 3. The CDR3 is 14 residues long. CDR3 DNA: TGTGCCAGCTCACCGGGACTAGCGACGGAGACCCAGTACTTC. Protein product: CASSPGLATETQYF. The full variable domain, rest sourced from reference TRBV18 and TRBJ2-5, is NAGVMQNPRHLVRRRGQEARLRCSPMKGHSHVYWYRQLPEEGLKFMVYLQKENIIDESGMPKERFSAEFPKEGPSILRIQQVVRGDSAAYFCASSPGLATETQYFGPGTRLLVL.

The J gene is TRBJ1-2, the V gene TRBV2, with a possible D match to TRBD1 (5 bases). V dropped 7 bases and J dropped 3 bases, with 15 bases sitting between them. The CDR3 has 14 residues. Per germline, CDR1 SNHLY and CDR2 FYNNEI. The chain's CDR3 is CASTTARADYGYTF. The CDR3 DNA follows: TGTGCCAGCACTACGGCCAGGGCCGACTATGGCTACACCTTC.

The chain combines TRBV10-1 with TRBJ2-2; 10 bases agree with TRBD1. With 7 bases clipped from V and 7 bases from J, the junction kept 12 bases outside the gene matches. CDR1 and CDR2 from the germline V gene are WNHNN and SYGVQD (reference sequence). The CDR3 covers 16 residues. The CDR3 DNA sequence: TGCGCCAGCAATCCAGGGTTGGGACAGGGGAACGGGGAGCTGTTTTTT. Translated: CASNPGLGQGNGELFF.